The 25 T cell receptor delta chains reported below all come from one sample, sequenced in a study of delta chains in infants with herpesvirus infections. Reverse transcription of PBMC RNA used primers specific for the gamma and delta chains. TCRdb reapplied CATT to the RT-PCR reads. The data hold under 200 delta-chain clones, with around 15% observed a single time. The sample here was peripheral blood, taken at time point 3 of longitudinal follow-up. All receptors come from a human donor who was a Ugandan infant, either HIV-exposed or HIV-unexposed (not recorded which).

Turning to this clone: A far larger clone differs by one base, so this is likely a read error. Other DNA sequences in this specimen translate into the identical CDR3. The genes are TRDV2 and TRDJ3; the match to TRDD3 covers 12 bases. Germline CDR1 GEAIGNYY, CDR2 EKD. This CDR3 comprises 18 residues. CDR3 in amino acids: CACDSTGGYSWDTRQMFF. For the CDR3, the DNA is TGTGCCTGCGACAGTACTGGGGGATACAGCTGGGACACCCGACAGATGTTTTTC.

About this clone itself: One base separates it from a far larger clone, so it is likely a read error. Other DNA sequences from this sample encode an identical CDR3 as well. This chain links TRDV1 with TRDJ1, with TRDD3 as a possible D gene (5 bases). The length of the CDR3 is 18 residues. Germline loops: CDR1 TSWWSYY, CDR2 QGS. Trimming took 2 bases from V and 0 from J, leaving 19 bases between them. The CDR3 DNA follows: TGTGCTCTTGGGGAATCCGGGGGCTTCACCCCTCACACCGATAAACTCATCTTT. Its translation is CALGESGGFTPHTDKLIF.

This clone was counted a few times. Only one base separates this from a far larger clonotype, so it likely reflects a read error. The sample has other DNA sequences that encode this CDR3 too. The chain employs TRDV2 and TRDJ3; D may be TRDD3 (6 bases). V lost 2 bases and J 3 bases, leaving 16 bases between the germline ends. Germline loops: CDR1 GEAIGNYY, CDR2 EKD. The length of the CDR3 is 18 residues. The DNA of the CDR3 is TGTGCCTGTGACAGTACTGGAGGATACAGCTGGGACACCCGACAGATGTTTTTC. This sequence encodes CACDSTGGYSWDTRQMFF.

This clone was seen only a few times. TCRdb pairs this DNA with a much larger clone's protein that differs at residue 14, likely a read error; the protein shown was translated from the DNA. The chain has TRDV1 and TRDJ1; perhaps TRDD2 as D (5 bases). The germline V gene encodes CDR1 TSWWSYY and CDR2 QGS. The CDR3 is 16 amino acids. CDR3 coding DNA: TGTGCTCTTGGGGAATATCCTGGACCCTTCACCGATAAACCCATCTTT. Translated, it gives CALGEYPGPFTDKPIF.

This clone is labeled as medium-sized. A read error is the likely source, as a far larger clone sits one nucleotide away. Other nucleotide sequences from this sample produce the same CDR3. The V gene is TRDV2, the J gene TRDJ3; 11 positions agree with TRDD3. The CDR3 sequence is 18 residues long. With V trimmed by 2 bases and J by 3 bases, 5 bases remained unmatched. CDR1 is GEAIGNYY and CDR2 is EKD in the germline V gene. The CDR3 loop is CACDSTGGYSWDTRQMFF. CDR3 bases: TGTGCCTGTGACAGTACTGGGGGATATAGCTGGGACACCCGACAGATGTTTTTC.

In nucleotides, the CDR3 is TGTGCTCTTGGGGAACTATACACCGATAAACTCATCTTT. It encodes CALGELYTDKLIF. This chain joins TRDV1 and TRDJ1; D gene ambiguous. The CDR3 is made up of 13 amino acids. CDR1 TSWWSYY and CDR2 QGS come from the germline V gene. The V gene lost 0 bases and the J gene lost 0 bases, with 2 bases spanning the gap.

This clone has more than one count but fewer than ten. A far more abundant clone sits one base away, making this likely a read error. Distinct nucleotide sequences in the sample also encode this CDR3. The rearrangement joins TRDV2 to TRDJ3; 12 bases are a match to TRDD3. CDR1 GEAIGNYY and CDR2 EKD come from the germline V gene. The CDR3 length is 18 residues. V shed 2 bases and J 3 bases; nucleotides not matched to a gene: 4. In nucleotides, the CDR3 is TGTGCCTGTGACAGCACTGGGGGATACAGCTGGGACACCCGACAGATGTTTTTC. It is translated as CACDSTGGYSWDTRQMFF.

In the case of this clone: The amino acid sequence in TCRdb belongs to a much larger clone and departs from this DNA's translation at residue 5, likely a sequencing read error; the sequence shown is translated from the DNA. V is TRDV1 and J is TRDJ1; tentatively, D is TRDD1 (5 bases). The CDR3 has 16 residues. V was clipped by 5 bases and J by 1 base, with 17 bases between them. Germline CDR1 reads TSWWSYY; CDR2 reads QGS. CDR3 bases: TGTGCTCTTGGGAAATATCCTGGACCCTTCACCGATAAACTCATCTTT. Protein product: CALGKYPGPFTDKLIF.

This clone was counted between two and nine times. TCRdb has a much larger clone's protein, which differs at residue 7 from the translation of this DNA, likely because of a read error; what is shown is the protein translated from the DNA. This chain links TRDV1 with TRDJ1, with D perhaps TRDD3 (5 bases). The CDR3 has 18 residues. CDR1 is TSWWSYY, CDR2 QGS, per germline. V lost 2 bases to trimming and J lost 0 bases, with 19 bases between them. Here the CDR3 reads CALGESWGFTPHTDKLIF. In nucleotides, the CDR3 is TGTGCTCTTGGGGAATCTTGGGGCTTCACCCCTCACACCGATAAACTCATCTTT.

In the case of this clone: This sequence is one base from a far larger clone and is likely a read error. Other DNA sequences in the same sample also yield this CDR3. The chain employs TRDV2 and TRDJ3; 9 bases are a match to TRDD3. CDR3 length: 18 amino acids. Trimming removed 2 bases from V and 3 bases from J; junction bases left unmatched: 7. Germline V CDR1 and CDR2: GEAIGNYY, EKD. CDR3 DNA sequence: TGTGCCTGTGACAGTACGGGGGGATACAGCTGGGACACCCGACAGATGTTTTTC. Translated, it gives CACDSTGGYSWDTRQMFF.

As concerns this clone: The protein TCRdb gives is from a much larger clone and does not agree with this DNA's translation at residue 14, likely a read error; the protein shown here comes from the DNA. This chain connects TRDV2 to TRDJ3; 12 bases align to TRDD3. This CDR3 is 18 amino acids long. The germline CDR1 and CDR2 sequences are GEAIGNYY and EKD. The CDR3 DNA is TGTGCCTGTGACAGTACTGGGGGATACAGCTGGGACACCGGACAGATGTTTTTC. Translating gives CACDSTGGYSWDTGQMFF.

As regards this clone: A far larger clone is only one base removed, so a read error is likely. The same CDR3 also results from other DNA sequences found in this sample. The CDR3 here is CALGEYPGPFTDKLIF. CDR3 in DNA: TGTGCTCTTGGGGAGTATCCTGGACCCTTCACCGATAAACTCATCTTT. The chain employs TRDV1 and TRDJ1; unclear D gene. CDR1 and CDR2 (germline): TSWWSYY, QGS. The length of the CDR3 is 16 residues. The V end was cut by 3 bases, the J end by 1 base, with 15 bases between.

The V gene is TRDV2, the J gene TRDJ1, with TRDD3 matching 11 bases. Germline assignment: CDR1 GEAIGNYY and CDR2 EKD. J was trimmed by 4 bases and V by 0 bases; bases with no gene match: 12. The CDR3 runs to 18 residues. For the CDR3, the DNA is TGTGCCTGTGACACCCTAAGTACTGGGGGATATTGGAACGATAAACTCATCTTT. Residues: CACDTLSTGGYWNDKLIF.

Note on this clone: A far bigger clonotype differs at one base, so this is likely a read error. This CDR3 is also generated by other DNA sequences in the sample. The chain recombines TRDV1 with TRDJ1, with TRDD2 as a possible D gene (5 bases). The CDR3 covers 16 residues. Germline values: CDR1 TSWWSYY, CDR2 QGS. The CDR3 spells CALGEYPGPFTDKLIF. The CDR3 DNA is TGTGCTCTTGGGGAATATCCTGGACCCTTCACCGATAAGCTCATCTTT.

In this sample, this clone turned up a few times. The mismatch at residue 9 between this DNA's translation and the TCRdb protein of a much larger clone likely reflects a read error; the protein shown is translated from the DNA. J is TRDJ1 and V is TRDV1, with 7 bases aligning to TRDD3. Germline V gene lookup returns CDR1 TSWWSYY and CDR2 QGS. This CDR3 spans 18 amino acids. J gave up 0 bases and V 2 bases, and 12 bases lay outside the gene matches. Written as DNA, the CDR3 is TGTGCTCTTGGGGAATCTGGGGGCGTCACCCCTCACACCGATAAACTCATCTTT. Translated, it gives CALGESGGVTPHTDKLIF.

This clone was counted between two and nine times. The protein in TCRdb stems from a much larger clone and differs at residue 6 from this DNA's translation, likely a read error; here the protein is translated from the DNA. The V and J genes are TRDV2 and TRDJ3, with TRDD3 matching 11 bases. This CDR3 is built from 18 residues. CDR1 is GEAIGNYY and CDR2 is EKD in the germline V gene. J gave up 3 bases and V 2 bases, and 5 bases lay outside the gene matches. The CDR3 DNA reads TGTGCCTGTGACAGTGCTGGGGGATACAGCTGGGACACCCGACAGATGTTTTTC. Its protein product is CACDSAGGYSWDTRQMFF.

In the case of this clone: Only one base separates this from a far larger clonotype, so it likely reflects a read error. At the DNA level, this CDR3 is encoded by other sequences in the same sample as well. The V call is TRDV1, the J call TRDJ1; D is unclear. CDR3 length equals 18 residues. The germline gives CDR1 TSWWSYY, CDR2 QGS. V gave up 2 bases and J gave up 0 bases, with 19 bases separating them. CDR3 nucleotide sequence: TGTGCTCTTGGGGAATCTGGAGGCTTCACCCCTCACACCGATAAACTCATCTTT. This sequence encodes CALGESGGFTPHTDKLIF.

As for this clone: TCRdb shows a much larger clone's protein in place of this DNA's translation, and the two differ at residue 13, likely through a read error; the protein shown is translated from the DNA. The chain employs TRDV1 and TRDJ1, with TRDD3 identical over 7 bases. This CDR3 is built from 18 residues. Germline-derived CDR1 and CDR2 are TSWWSYY and QGS. V trimming: 2 bases; J trimming: 3 bases; junction bases outside the gene matches: 15. CDR3 loop: CALGESGGFTPHADKLIF. Here the CDR3 DNA reads TGTGCTCTTGGGGAATCTGGGGGCTTCACCCCTCACGCCGATAAACTCATCTTT.

A remark on this clone: The protein given by TCRdb reflects a much larger clone and differs at residue 11 from this DNA's translation, likely from a read error; the protein shown is the DNA's translation. The rearrangement joins TRDV1 to TRDJ1; TRDD2 is a possible D gene (5 bases). This CDR3 has 16 residues. Germline lookup yields CDR1 TSWWSYY and CDR2 QGS. Trimming took off 2 bases at V and 3 bases at J, with 16 bases between the two ends. The CDR3 DNA follows: TGTGCTCTTGGGGAATATCCTGGACCCTTCTCCGATAAACTCATCTTT. It encodes CALGEYPGPFSDKLIF.

The V and J genes are TRDV1 and TRDJ1; 11 bases line up with TRDD3. CDR3 length equals 20 residues. Trimming removed 1 base from V and 4 bases from J; junction bases left unmatched: 17. CDR1 is TSWWSYY and CDR2 is QGS in the germline V gene. The CDR3 region is CALGEPPGTSYWGICDKLIF. The CDR3 nucleotides are TGTGCTCTTGGGGAACCACCAGGTACATCTTACTGGGGGATATGCGATAAACTCATCTTT.

This clone is classed as medium-sized. TCRdb attributes to this sequence the protein of a much larger clone, which differs from the DNA translation at residue 16; a read error is likely, and the protein displayed is translated from the DNA. The chain recombines TRDV1 with TRDJ1; 7 positions agree with TRDD3. Germline CDR1 TSWWSYY, CDR2 QGS. This CDR3 is built from 18 residues. The CDR3 nucleotides are TGTGCTCTTGGGGAATCTGGGGGCTTCACCCCTCACACCGATAAACGCATCTTT. Translated, it gives CALGESGGFTPHTDKRIF.

Remarks on this clone: A read error is the likely source, as a far larger clone sits one nucleotide away. The sample holds other DNA sequences that translate to the same CDR3. V usage is TRDV2 and J usage is TRDJ3; 12 bases are a match to TRDD3. This CDR3 is built from 18 residues. The germline gives CDR1 GEAIGNYY, CDR2 EKD. The CDR3 DNA reads as TGTGCCTGTGACAGTACTGGGGGATACAGCTGGGATACCCGACAGATGTTTTTC. Translating it yields CACDSTGGYSWDTRQMFF.

This clone occurred a few times. A far larger clone is a single base away, which makes a read error likely. The same CDR3 is also encoded by other DNA sequences in this sample. The J gene is TRDJ1, the V gene TRDV1; D is perhaps TRDD3 (5 bases). Trimming took 2 bases from V and 1 from J, leaving 14 bases between them. Germline V gives CDR1 TSWWSYY, CDR2 QGS. This CDR3 is built from 16 residues. As DNA, the CDR3 is TGTGCTCTTGGGGAATATCCTGGGCCCTTCACCGATAAACTCATCTTT. Protein sequence: CALGEYPGPFTDKLIF.

This clone occurred a few times. The mismatch at residue 12 between this DNA's translation and the TCRdb protein of a much larger clone likely reflects a read error; the protein shown is translated from the DNA. CDR3 sequence (DNA): TGTGCTCTTGGGGAATCTGGGGGCTTCACCCCTAACACCGATAAACTCATCTTT. Amino acid sequence: CALGESGGFTPNTDKLIF. This chain connects TRDV1 to TRDJ1; 7 bases agree with TRDD3. The CDR3 sequence is 18 residues long. Germline V lookup: CDR1 TSWWSYY, CDR2 QGS. V dropped 2 bases and J dropped 0; count of bases not matched to a gene: 12.

A remark on this clone: This likely stems from a read error, as it lies one base from a far larger clone. The sample carries other DNA sequences with the same CDR3. The J gene is TRDJ1, the V gene TRDV1; D ambiguous. The CDR3 spans 16 residues. Germline V CDR1 and CDR2: TSWWSYY, QGS. V lost 6 bases to trimming and J lost 1 base, with 18 bases between them. In DNA form, the CDR3 reads TGTGCTCTTGGTGAATATCCTGGACCCTTCACCGATAAACTCATCTTT. It codes for CALGEYPGPFTDKLIF.